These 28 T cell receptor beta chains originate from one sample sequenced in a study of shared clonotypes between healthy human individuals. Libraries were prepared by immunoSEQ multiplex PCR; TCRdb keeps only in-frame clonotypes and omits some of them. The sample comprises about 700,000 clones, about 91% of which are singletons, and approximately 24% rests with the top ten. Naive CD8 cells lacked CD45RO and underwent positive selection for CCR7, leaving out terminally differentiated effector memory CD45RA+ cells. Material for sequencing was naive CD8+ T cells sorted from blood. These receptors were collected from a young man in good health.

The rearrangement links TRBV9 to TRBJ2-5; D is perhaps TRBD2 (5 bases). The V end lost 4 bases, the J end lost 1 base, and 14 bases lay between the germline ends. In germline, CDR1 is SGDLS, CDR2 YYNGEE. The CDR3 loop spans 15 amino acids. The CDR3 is CASSPNRGVQETQYF. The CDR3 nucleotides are TGTGCCAGCAGCCCAAACCGGGGTGTCCAAGAGACCCAGTACTTC.

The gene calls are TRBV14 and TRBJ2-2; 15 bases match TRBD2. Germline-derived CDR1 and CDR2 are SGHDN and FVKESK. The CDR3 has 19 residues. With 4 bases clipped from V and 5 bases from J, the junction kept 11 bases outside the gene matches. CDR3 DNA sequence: TGTGCCAGCAGCCCATTTCCGGGACTAGCGGGAGGAGAAACCGGGGAGCTGTTTTTT. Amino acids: CASSPFPGLAGGETGELFF.

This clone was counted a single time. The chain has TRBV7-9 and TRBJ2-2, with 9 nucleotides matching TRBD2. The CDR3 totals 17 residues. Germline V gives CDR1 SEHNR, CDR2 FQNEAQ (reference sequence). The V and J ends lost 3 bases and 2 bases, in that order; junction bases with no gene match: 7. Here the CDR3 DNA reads TGTGCCAGCAGCTTCTATAGCGGGAGTGTTAACACCGGGGAGCTGTTTTTT. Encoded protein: CASSFYSGSVNTGELFF.

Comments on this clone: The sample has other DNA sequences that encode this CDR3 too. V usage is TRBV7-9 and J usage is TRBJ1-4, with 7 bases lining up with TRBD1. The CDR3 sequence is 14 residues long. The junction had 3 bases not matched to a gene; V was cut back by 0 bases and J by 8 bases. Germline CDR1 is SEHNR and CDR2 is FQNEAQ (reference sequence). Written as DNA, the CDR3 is TGTGCCAGCAGCTTAGCGGGACAGTGGGAAAAACTGTTTTTT. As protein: CASSLAGQWEKLFF.

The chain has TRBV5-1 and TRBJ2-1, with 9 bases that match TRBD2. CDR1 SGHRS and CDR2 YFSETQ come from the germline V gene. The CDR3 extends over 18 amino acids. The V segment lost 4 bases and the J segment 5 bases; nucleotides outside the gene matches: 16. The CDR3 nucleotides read TGCGCCAGCAGCCTACGTTTAGCGGGAGCCAACCCCAACAATGAGCAGTTCTTC. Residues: CASSLRLAGANPNNEQFF.

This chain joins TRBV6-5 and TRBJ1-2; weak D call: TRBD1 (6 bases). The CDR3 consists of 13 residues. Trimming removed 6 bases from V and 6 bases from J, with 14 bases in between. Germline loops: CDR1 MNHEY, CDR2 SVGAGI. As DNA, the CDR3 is TGTGCCAGCAGCGACGGGACATTGGATGGCTACACCTTC. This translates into CASSDGTLDGYTF.

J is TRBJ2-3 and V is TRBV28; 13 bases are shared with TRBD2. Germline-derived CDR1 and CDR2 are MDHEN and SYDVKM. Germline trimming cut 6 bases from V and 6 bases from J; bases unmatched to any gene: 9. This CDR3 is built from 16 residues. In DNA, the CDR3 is TGTGCCAGCAGAACACTAGCGGGAGGGCCGTGGGATACGCAGTATTTT. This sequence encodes CASRTLAGGPWDTQYF.

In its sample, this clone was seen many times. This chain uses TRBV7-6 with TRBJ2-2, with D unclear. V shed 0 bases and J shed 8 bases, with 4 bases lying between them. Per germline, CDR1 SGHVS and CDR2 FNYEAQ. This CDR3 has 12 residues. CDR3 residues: CASSLALGELFF. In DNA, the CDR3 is TGTGCCAGCAGCTTAGCGCTTGGGGAGCTGTTTTTT.

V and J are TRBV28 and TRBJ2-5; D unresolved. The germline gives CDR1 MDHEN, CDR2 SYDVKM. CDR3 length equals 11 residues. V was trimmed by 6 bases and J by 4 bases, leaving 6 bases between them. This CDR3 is CASSRTETQYF. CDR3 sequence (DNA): TGTGCCAGCAGCAGGACAGAGACCCAGTACTTC. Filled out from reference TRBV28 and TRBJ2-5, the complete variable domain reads DVKVTQSSRYLVKRTGEKVFLECVQDMDHENMFWYRQDPGLGLRLIYFSYDVKMKEKGDIPEGYSVSREKKERFSLILESASTNQTSMYLCASSRTETQYFGPGTRLLVL.

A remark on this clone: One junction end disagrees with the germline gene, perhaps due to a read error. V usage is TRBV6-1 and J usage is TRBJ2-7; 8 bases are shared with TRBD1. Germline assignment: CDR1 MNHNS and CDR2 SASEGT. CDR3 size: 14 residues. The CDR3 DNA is TGTGCCAGCAGAGAAGACAGGGGTTCGTACGAGCAGTACTTC. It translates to CASREDRGSYEQYF.

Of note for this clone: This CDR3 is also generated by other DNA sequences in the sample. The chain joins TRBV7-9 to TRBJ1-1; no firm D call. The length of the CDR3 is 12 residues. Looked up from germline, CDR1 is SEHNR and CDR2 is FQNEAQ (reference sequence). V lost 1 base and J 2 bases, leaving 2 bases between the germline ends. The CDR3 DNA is TGTGCCAGCAGCTTAGTTAACACTGAAGCTTTCTTT. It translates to CASSLVNTEAFF.

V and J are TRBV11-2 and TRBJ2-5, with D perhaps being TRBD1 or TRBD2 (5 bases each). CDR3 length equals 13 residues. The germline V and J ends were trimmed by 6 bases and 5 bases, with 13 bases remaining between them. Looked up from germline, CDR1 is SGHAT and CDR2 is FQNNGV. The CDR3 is CASRQGDVETQYF. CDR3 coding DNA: TGTGCCAGCAGGCAAGGGGACGTGGAGACCCAGTACTTC.

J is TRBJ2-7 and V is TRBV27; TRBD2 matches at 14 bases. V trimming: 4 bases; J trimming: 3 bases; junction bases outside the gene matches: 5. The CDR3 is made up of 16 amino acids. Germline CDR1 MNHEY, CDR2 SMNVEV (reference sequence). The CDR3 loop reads CASSSLGTSGSYEQYF. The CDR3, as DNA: TGTGCCAGCAGTTCTCTAGGGACTAGCGGGAGCTACGAGCAGTACTTC.

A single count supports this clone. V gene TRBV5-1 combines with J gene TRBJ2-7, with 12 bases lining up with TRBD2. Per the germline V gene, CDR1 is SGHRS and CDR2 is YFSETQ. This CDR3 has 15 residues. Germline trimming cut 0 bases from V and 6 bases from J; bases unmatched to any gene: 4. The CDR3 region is CASSLVTSGSGEQYF. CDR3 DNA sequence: TGCGCCAGCAGCTTGGTGACTAGCGGGAGCGGCGAGCAGTACTTC.

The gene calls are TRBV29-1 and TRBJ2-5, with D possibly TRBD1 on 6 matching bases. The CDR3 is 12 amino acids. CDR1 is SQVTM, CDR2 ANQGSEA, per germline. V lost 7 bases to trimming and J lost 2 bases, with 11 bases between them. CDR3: CSEYRAQETQYF. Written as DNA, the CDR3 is TGCAGCGAGTACAGGGCGCAAGAGACCCAGTACTTC.

The CDR3: CASVANEQFF. The CDR3 DNA reads TGTGCCAGCGTAGCCAATGAGCAGTTCTTC. The chain links TRBV2 to TRBJ2-1; D is unresolved. V was pared by 8 bases and J by 6 bases, with 5 bases between. The CDR3 is 10 amino acids. Per germline, CDR1 SNHLY and CDR2 FYNNEI.

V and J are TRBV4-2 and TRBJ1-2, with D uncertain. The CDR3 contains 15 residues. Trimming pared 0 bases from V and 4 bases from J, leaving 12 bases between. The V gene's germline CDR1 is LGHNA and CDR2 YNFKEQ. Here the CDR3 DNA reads TGTGCCAGCAGCCAAGATCTTCCAGTCCTCTATGGCTACACCTTC. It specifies CASSQDLPVLYGYTF.

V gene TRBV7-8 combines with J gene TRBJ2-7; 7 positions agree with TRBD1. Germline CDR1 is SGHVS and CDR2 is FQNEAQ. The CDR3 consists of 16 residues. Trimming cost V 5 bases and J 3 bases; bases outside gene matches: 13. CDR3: CASSVDRVSSIYEQYF. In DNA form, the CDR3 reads TGTGCCAGCAGCGTCGACAGGGTTTCTAGTATCTACGAGCAGTACTTC.

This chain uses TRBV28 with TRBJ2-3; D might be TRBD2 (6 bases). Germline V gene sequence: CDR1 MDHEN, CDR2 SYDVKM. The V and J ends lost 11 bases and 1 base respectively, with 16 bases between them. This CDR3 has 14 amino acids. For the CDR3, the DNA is TGTGCCGGAGGACGTAGCGGCGGCACAGATACGCAGTATTTT. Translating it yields CAGGRSGGTDTQYF. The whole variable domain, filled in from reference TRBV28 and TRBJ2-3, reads DVKVTQSSRYLVKRTGEKVFLECVQDMDHENMFWYRQDPGLGLRLIYFSYDVKMKEKGDIPEGYSVSREKKERFSLILESASTNQTSMYLCAGGRSGGTDTQYFGPGTRLTVL.

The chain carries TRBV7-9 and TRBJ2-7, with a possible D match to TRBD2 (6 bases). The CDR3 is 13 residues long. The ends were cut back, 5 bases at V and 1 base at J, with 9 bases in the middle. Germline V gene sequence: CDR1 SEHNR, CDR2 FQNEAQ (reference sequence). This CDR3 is CASSRAGSYEQYF. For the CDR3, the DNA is TGTGCCAGCAGCCGGGCGGGATCCTACGAGCAGTACTTC.

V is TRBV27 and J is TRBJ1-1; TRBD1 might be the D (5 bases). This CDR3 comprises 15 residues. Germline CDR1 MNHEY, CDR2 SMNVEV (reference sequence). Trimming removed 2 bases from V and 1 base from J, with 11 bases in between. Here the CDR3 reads CASSLAGHGNTEAFF. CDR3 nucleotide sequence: TGTGCCAGCAGTTTAGCGGGGCATGGGAACACTGAAGCTTTCTTT.

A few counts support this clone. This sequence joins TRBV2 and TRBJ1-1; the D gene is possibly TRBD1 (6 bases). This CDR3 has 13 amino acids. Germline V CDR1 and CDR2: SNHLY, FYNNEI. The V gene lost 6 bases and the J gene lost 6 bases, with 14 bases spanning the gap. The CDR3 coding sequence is TGTGCCAGCAGAACAGGGTCAAACCCTGAAGCTTTCTTT. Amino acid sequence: CASRTGSNPEAFF.

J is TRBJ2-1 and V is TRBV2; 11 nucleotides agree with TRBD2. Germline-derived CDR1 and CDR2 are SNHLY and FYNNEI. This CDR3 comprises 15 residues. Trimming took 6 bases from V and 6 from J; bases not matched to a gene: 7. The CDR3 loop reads CASSASSGGTNEQFF. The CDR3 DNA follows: TGTGCCAGCAGCGCCTCTAGCGGGGGGACCAATGAGCAGTTCTTC.

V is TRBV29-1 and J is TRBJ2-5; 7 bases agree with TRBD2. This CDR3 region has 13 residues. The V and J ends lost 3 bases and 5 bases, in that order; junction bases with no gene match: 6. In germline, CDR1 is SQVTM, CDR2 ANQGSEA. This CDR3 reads CSVDFQGGETQYF. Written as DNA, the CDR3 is TGCAGCGTTGACTTCCAGGGAGGGGAGACCCAGTACTTC.

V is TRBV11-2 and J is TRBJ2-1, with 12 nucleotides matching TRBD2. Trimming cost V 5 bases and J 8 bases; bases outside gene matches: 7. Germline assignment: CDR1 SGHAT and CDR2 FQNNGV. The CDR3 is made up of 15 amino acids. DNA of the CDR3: TGTGCCAGCAGCGCGCTAGCGGGAGGGCCCTATGAGCAGTTCTTC. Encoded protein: CASSALAGGPYEQFF.

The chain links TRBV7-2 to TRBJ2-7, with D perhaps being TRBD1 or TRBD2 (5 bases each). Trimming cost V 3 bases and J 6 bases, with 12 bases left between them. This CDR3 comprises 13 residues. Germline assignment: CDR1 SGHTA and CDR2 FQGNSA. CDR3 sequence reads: CASSFHGTSEQYF. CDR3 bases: TGTGCCAGCAGCTTCCACGGGACGAGCGAGCAGTACTTC.

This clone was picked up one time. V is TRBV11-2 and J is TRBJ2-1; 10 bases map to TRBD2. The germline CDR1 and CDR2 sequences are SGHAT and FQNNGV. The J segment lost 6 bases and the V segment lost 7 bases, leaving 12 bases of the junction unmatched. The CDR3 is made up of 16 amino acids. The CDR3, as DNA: TGTGCCAGCACCATTAGCGGGAGGTACGTTTTCAATGAGCAGTTCTTC. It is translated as CASTISGRYVFNEQFF.

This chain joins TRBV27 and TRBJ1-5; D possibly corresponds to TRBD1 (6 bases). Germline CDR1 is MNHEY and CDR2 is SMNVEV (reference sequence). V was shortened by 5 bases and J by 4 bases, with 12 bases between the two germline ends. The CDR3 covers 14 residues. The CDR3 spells CASSITGRNQPQHF. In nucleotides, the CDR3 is TGTGCCAGCAGTATCACAGGGCGAAATCAGCCCCAGCATTTT.